Each of the 19 T cell receptor beta chains below was sequenced from the same sample in a study of blood T cell repertoires in COVID-19. This table comes from immunoSEQ multiplex PCR, and its TCRdb copy is limited to in-frame clones, with some not included. The sample holds about 220,000 clones, about 91% seen once. Input material: PBMCs or T cells enriched from blood (not recorded which). These receptors came from a woman aged 45 to 65 with acute COVID-19.

This clone was seen ten or more times. The chain recombines TRBV2 with TRBJ1-1; 9 bases align to TRBD1. This CDR3 region has 14 residues. Germline V gene lookup returns CDR1 SNHLY and CDR2 FYNNEI. V dropped 6 bases and J dropped 4; count of bases not matched to a gene: 6. This CDR3 is CASRPGQGITEAFF. The CDR3 DNA sequence: TGTGCCAGCAGGCCGGGACAGGGTATCACTGAAGCTTTCTTT.

The chain employs TRBV7-3 and TRBJ2-5, with TRBD2 identical over 10 bases. Germline lookup yields CDR1 SGHTA and CDR2 FQGTGA. The CDR3 consists of 17 residues. With V trimmed by 2 bases and J by 5 bases, 11 bases remained unmatched. The CDR3 loop reads CASSLGSGLAGAETQYF. In DNA, the CDR3 is TGTGCCAGCAGCTTAGGATCGGGGCTAGCGGGAGCCGAGACCCAGTACTTC.

The V call is TRBV18, the J call TRBJ2-3; D ambiguous. The CDR3 length is 16 residues. Germline V gene data show CDR1 as KGHSH and CDR2 as LQKENI. V lost 6 bases and J 3 bases, leaving 19 bases between the germline ends. The CDR3 bases are TGTGCCAGCTCGTCTGATTGGAGCATGTTGACAGATACGCAGTATTTT. Translated, it gives CASSSDWSMLTDTQYF.

This clone has just a few counts. The rearrangement joins TRBV3-1 (or the pseudogene TRBV3-2) to TRBJ1-1; 7 bases fit TRBD1. Trimming at V came to 4 bases and at J to 5 bases, leaving 10 bases not matched to a gene. The CDR3 covers 15 residues. The V gene's germline CDR1 is LGHDT and CDR2 YNNKEL (reference sequence). CDR3 amino acids: CASSPFSTGTTEAFF. The DNA for the CDR3 is TGTGCCAGCAGCCCCTTCTCGACAGGGACAACTGAAGCTTTCTTT.

The chain has TRBV28 and TRBJ2-7; TRBD1 agrees at 10 bases. The CDR3 spans 15 residues. Germline V gene data show CDR1 as MDHEN and CDR2 as SYDVKM. V lost 8 bases to trimming and J lost 3 bases; unmatched junction nucleotides: 10. The CDR3 spells CASGGTGVILYEQYF. The CDR3 nucleotides read TGTGCCAGCGGGGGGACAGGGGTCATCCTCTACGAGCAGTACTTC.

The rearrangement links TRBV7-3 to TRBJ1-2; 9 bases are a match to TRBD1. Losses at the gene ends were 5 bases for V and 6 bases for J; bases not matched to a gene: 7. This CDR3 has 14 amino acids. Germline V gives CDR1 SGHTA, CDR2 FQGTGA. The CDR3 sequence: CASSPERTGDGYTF. CDR3 in DNA: TGTGCCAGCAGCCCAGAGAGGACAGGGGATGGCTACACCTTC.

The chain links TRBV19 to TRBJ2-5; 9 bases are shared with TRBD1. From germline, CDR1 is LNHDA and CDR2 SQIVND (reference sequence). The CDR3 length is 14 residues. J gave up 5 bases and V 5 bases, and 6 bases lay outside the gene matches. Written as DNA, the CDR3 is TGTGCCAGTAGTGCCACAGGGGGCAGGGAGACCCAGTACTTC. Its translation is CASSATGGRETQYF. Full variable domain (remainder filled in from reference TRBV19 and TRBJ2-5): DGGITQSPKYLFRKEGQNVTLSCEQNLNHDAMYWYRQDPGQGLRLIYYSQIVNDFQKGDIAEGYSVSREKKESFPLTVTSAQKNPTAFYLCASSATGGRETQYFGPGTRLLVL.

This clone was observed a single time. The chain is built from TRBV27 and TRBJ2-7; 9 bases align to TRBD2. The J segment lost 6 bases and the V segment lost 0 bases, leaving 6 bases of the junction unmatched. This CDR3 has 15 amino acids. Germline assignment: CDR1 MNHEY and CDR2 SMNVEV (reference sequence). The CDR3 region has the DNA TGTGCCAGCAGTTTATCTCTAGCGGGAATCGGCGAGCAGTACTTC. This sequence encodes CASSLSLAGIGEQYF.

This clone was counted once. The chain uses TRBV7-8 and TRBJ2-2; TRBD2 might be the D (7 bases). V dropped 5 bases and J dropped 5 bases, with 15 bases sitting between them. Germline CDR1 and CDR2: SGHVS and FQNEAQ. CDR3 size: 15 residues. The CDR3 region is CASSVWGRGTGELFF. The CDR3 nucleotides read TGTGCCAGCAGCGTCTGGGGGAGGGGGACCGGGGAGCTGTTTTTT.

V gene TRBV4-2 combines with J gene TRBJ1-4; 9 positions agree with TRBD1. Germline loops: CDR1 LGHNA, CDR2 YNFKEQ. The CDR3 is 15 amino acids. V shed 2 bases, J shed 7 bases, and the junction held 5 bases outside the gene matches. CDR3: CASSQYTGGSEKLFF. CDR3 sequence (DNA): TGTGCCAGCAGCCAATACACAGGGGGCAGTGAAAAACTGTTTTTT.

This clone occurred once. CDR3 in amino acids: CATSDATGGPNQPQHF. CDR3 DNA: TGTGCCACCAGTGATGCGACAGGGGGACCCAATCAGCCCCAGCATTTT. The rearrangement uses TRBV24-1 and TRBJ1-5; 9 bases align to TRBD1. V gave up 3 bases and J gave up 3 bases; unmatched junction bases: 5. CDR1 KGHDR and CDR2 SFDVKD come from the germline V gene. The CDR3 covers 16 residues.

This clone was recorded a few times. The chain carries TRBV2 and TRBJ1-2; weak D call: TRBD1 (6 bases). Germline V gene data show CDR1 as SNHLY and CDR2 as FYNNEI. This CDR3 has 14 amino acids. V was clipped by 5 bases and J by 5 bases, with 15 bases between them. CDR3 bases: TGTGCCAGCAGTACAATGACAGGCAGATATGGCTACACCTTC. It is translated as CASSTMTGRYGYTF. The whole variable domain, filled in from reference TRBV2 and TRBJ1-2, reads EPEVTQTPSHQVTQMGQEVILRCVPISNHLYFYWYRQILGQKVEFLVSFYNNEISEKSEIFDDQFSVERPDGSNFTLKIRSTKLEDSAMYFCASSTMTGRYGYTFGSGTRLTVV.

The chain is built from TRBV6-5 and TRBJ2-1; 14 bases fit TRBD2. The CDR3 length is 14 residues. The trim removed 6 bases at V and 7 bases at J, leaving 2 bases unmatched. The V gene's germline CDR1 is MNHEY and CDR2 SVGAGI. The CDR3 coding sequence is TGTGCCAGCAGCGGACTAGCGGGAGGAAATGAGCAGTTCTTC. It yields the protein CASSGLAGGNEQFF.

The rearrangement links TRBV18 to TRBJ1-1, with 9 bases fitting TRBD1. Unmatched junction bases numbered 5, after V lost 0 bases and J lost 0 bases. Germline CDR1 reads KGHSH; CDR2 reads LQKENI. This CDR3 region has 17 residues. CDR3 protein: CASSPPRTGVLNTEAFF. CDR3 nucleotides: TGTGCCAGCTCACCACCAAGGACAGGGGTGCTGAACACTGAAGCTTTCTTT.

The chain recombines TRBV5-1 with TRBJ2-1; 9 bases map to TRBD1. Germline loops: CDR1 SGHRS, CDR2 YFSETQ. V lost 4 bases, J lost 5 bases, and 7 bases stayed unmatched. This CDR3 spans 15 amino acids. CDR3 nucleotides: TGCGCCAGCAGCCAGCAGGGGACAGGGCACAATGAGCAGTTCTTC. Protein product: CASSQQGTGHNEQFF.

The genes are TRBV7-8 and TRBJ2-5, with a tentative D call TRBD2 (5 bases). Germline CDR1 SGHVS, CDR2 FQNEAQ. The CDR3 spans 14 residues. Trimming removed 5 bases at V and 0 bases at J, with 10 bases between. CDR3 DNA sequence: TGTGCCAGCAGCATTAGCGTAAACCAAGAGACCCAGTACTTC. Its protein is CASSISVNQETQYF.

Comments on this clone: The identical CDR3 is also encoded by other nucleotide sequences in the sample. For the CDR3, the DNA is TGCAGTGCAACAGGGGGCCCTGAAGCTTTCTTT. It is translated as CSATGGPEAFF. The chain employs TRBV20-1 and TRBJ1-1, with 9 nucleotides matching TRBD1. Trimming at V came to 6 bases and at J to 6 bases, leaving 2 bases not matched to a gene. The CDR3 is 11 residues long. CDR1 DFQATT and CDR2 SNEGSKA come from the germline V gene (reference sequence).

This chain joins TRBV5-1 and TRBJ2-5; 9 bases map to TRBD2. Germline CDR1 reads SGHRS; CDR2 reads YFSETQ. V was pared by 4 bases and J by 5 bases, with 9 bases of the junction left unmatched. CDR3 size: 15 residues. CDR3 sequence reads: CASSVAGGRGETQYF. As DNA, the CDR3 is TGCGCCAGCAGCGTCGCGGGGGGGCGCGGGGAGACCCAGTACTTC. The full variable domain, completed using reference TRBV5-1 and TRBJ2-5, is KAGVTQTPRYLIKTRGQQVTLSCSPISGHRSVSWYQQTPGQGLQFLFEYFSETQRNKGNFPGRFSGRQFSNSRSEMNVSTLELGDSALYLCASSVAGGRGETQYFGPGTRLLVL.

This clone was found a few times. This CDR3 is also generated by other DNA sequences in the sample. The J gene is TRBJ2-5, the V gene TRBV6-5; TRBD1 matches at 9 bases. Germline CDR1 MNHEY, CDR2 SVGAGI. The CDR3 sequence is 14 residues long. The ends lost 4 bases at V and 5 bases at J; junction bases unmatched: 5. The CDR3 DNA sequence: TGTGCCAGCAGTTCGGGACAGGGAGGGGAGACCCAGTACTTC. This encodes CASSSGQGGETQYF.